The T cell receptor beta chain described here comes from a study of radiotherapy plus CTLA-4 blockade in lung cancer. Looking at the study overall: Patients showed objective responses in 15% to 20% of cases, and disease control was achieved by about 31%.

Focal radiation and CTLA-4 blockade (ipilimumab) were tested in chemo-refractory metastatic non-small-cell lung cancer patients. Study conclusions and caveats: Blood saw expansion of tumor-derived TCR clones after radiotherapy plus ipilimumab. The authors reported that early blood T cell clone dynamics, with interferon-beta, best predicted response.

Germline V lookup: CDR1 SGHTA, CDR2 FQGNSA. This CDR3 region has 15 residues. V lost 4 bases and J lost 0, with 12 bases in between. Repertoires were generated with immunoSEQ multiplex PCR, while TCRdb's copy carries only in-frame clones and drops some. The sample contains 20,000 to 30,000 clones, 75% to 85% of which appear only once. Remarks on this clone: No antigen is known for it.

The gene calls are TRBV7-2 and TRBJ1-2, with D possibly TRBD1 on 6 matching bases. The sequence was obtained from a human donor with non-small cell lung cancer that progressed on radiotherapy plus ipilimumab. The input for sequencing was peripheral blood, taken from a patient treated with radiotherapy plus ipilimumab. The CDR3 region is CASSWAGAPNYGYTF. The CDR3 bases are TGTGCCAGCAGCTGGGCGGGGGCCCCTAACTATGGCTACACCTTC.